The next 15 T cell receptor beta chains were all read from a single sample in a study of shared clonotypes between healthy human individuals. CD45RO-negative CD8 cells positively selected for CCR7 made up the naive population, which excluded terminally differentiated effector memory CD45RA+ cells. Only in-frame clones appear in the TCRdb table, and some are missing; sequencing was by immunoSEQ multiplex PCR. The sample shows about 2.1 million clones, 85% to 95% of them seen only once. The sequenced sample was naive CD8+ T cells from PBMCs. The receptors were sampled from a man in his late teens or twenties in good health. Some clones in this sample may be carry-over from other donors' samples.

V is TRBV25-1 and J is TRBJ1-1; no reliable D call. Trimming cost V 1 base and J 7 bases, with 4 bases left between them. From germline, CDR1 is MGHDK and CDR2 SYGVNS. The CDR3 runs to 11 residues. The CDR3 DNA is TGTGCCAGCAGTGAATCACGTGAAGCTTTCTTT. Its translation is CASSESREAFF.

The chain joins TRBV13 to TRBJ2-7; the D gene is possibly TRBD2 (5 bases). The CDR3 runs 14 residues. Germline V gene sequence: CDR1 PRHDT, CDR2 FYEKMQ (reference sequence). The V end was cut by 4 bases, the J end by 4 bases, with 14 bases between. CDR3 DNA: TGTGCCAGCAGCTCTGAGGGCGCCGGGTACGAGCAGTACTTC. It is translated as CASSSEGAGYEQYF.

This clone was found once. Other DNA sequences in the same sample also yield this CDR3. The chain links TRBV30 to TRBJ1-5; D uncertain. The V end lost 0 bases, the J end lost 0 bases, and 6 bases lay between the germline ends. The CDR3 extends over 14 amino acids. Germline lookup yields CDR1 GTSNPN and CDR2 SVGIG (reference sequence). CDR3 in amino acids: CAWSVLDSNQPQHF. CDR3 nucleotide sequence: TGTGCCTGGAGTGTACTGGATAGCAATCAGCCCCAGCATTTT.

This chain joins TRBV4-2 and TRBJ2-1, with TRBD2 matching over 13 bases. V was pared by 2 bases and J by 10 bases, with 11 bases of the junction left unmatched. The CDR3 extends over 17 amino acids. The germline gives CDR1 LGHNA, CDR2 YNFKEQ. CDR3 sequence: CASSQSGRTSGSYEQFF. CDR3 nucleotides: TGTGCCAGCAGCCAATCCGGAAGGACTAGCGGGAGCTACGAGCAGTTCTTC.

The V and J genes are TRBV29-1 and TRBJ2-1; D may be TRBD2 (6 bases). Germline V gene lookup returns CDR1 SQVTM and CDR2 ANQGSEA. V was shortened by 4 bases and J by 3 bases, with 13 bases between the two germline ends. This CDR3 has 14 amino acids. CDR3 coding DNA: TGCAGCGTTGCCCTGGGGGGAAACTACAATGAGCAGTTCTTC. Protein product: CSVALGGNYNEQFF.

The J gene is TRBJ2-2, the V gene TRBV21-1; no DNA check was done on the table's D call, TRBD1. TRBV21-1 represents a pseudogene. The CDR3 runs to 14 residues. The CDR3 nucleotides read TGTGCCAGCAGCGTTCCAGGGGCCTCCGGGGAGCTGTTTTTT. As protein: CASSVPGASGELFF.

The CDR3 is CATTGALYEQYF. The CDR3 DNA is TGTGCCACTACAGGGGCCCTCTACGAGCAGTACTTC. The chain joins TRBV19 to TRBJ2-7; TRBD1 agrees at 7 bases. The germline V gene encodes CDR1 LNHDA and CDR2 SQIVND (reference sequence). V was pared by 10 bases and J by 3 bases, with 6 bases of the junction left unmatched. This CDR3 comprises 12 residues.

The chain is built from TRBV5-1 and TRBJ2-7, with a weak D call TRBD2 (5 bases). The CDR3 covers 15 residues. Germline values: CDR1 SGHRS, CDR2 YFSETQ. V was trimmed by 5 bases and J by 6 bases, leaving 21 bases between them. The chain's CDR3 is CASSRASIAPSEQYF. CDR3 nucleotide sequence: TGCGCCAGCAGTCGTGCTAGCATAGCGCCTTCCGAGCAGTACTTC.

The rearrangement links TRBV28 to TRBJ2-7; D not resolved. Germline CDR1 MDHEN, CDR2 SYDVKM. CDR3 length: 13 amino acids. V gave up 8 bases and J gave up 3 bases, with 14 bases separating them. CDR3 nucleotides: TGTGCCAGCGTCAGTGAGTGGGGCTACGAGCAGTACTTC. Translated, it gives CASVSEWGYEQYF. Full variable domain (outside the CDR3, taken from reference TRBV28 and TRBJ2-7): DVKVTQSSRYLVKRTGEKVFLECVQDMDHENMFWYRQDPGLGLRLIYFSYDVKMKEKGDIPEGYSVSREKKERFSLILESASTNQTSMYLCASVSEWGYEQYFGPGTRLTVT.

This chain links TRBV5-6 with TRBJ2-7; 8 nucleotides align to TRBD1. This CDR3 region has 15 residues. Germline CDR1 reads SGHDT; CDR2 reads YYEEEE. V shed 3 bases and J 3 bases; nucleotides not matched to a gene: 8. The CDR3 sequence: CASSWGGRGHYEQYF. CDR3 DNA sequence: TGTGCCAGCAGCTGGGGAGGCAGGGGGCACTACGAGCAGTACTTC.

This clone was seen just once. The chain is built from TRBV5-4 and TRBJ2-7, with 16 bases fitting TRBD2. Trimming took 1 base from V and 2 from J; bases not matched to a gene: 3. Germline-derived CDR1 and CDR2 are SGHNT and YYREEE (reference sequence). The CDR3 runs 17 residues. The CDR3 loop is CASSLRGTSGRAYEQYF. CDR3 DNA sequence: TGTGCCAGCAGCTTGCGGGGGACTAGCGGGAGGGCCTACGAGCAGTACTTC.

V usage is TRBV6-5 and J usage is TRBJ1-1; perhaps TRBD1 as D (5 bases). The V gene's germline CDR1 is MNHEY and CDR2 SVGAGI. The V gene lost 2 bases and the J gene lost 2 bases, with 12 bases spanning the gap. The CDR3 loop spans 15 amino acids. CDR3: CASSYDSPKNTEAFF. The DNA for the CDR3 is TGTGCCAGCAGTTACGACAGCCCTAAAAACACTGAAGCTTTCTTT.

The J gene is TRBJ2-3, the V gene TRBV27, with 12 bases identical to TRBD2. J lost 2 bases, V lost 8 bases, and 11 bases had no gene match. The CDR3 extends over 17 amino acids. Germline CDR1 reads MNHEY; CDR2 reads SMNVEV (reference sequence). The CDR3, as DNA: TGTGCCAGCTCGAGTTCGGCTAGCGGGAGGGCCACAGATACGCAGTATTTT. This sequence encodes CASSSSASGRATDTQYF.

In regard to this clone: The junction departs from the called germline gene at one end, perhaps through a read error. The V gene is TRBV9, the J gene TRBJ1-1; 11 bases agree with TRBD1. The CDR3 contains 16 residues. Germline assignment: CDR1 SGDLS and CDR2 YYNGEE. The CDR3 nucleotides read TGTGCCAGCTCGGGACAGGGGGACATCATGAACACTGAGGCTTTCTTT. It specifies CASSGQGDIMNTEAFF.

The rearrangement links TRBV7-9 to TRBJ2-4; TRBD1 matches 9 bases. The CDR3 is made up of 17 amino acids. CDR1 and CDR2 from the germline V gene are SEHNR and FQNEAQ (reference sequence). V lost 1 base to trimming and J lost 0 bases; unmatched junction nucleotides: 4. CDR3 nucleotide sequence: TGTGCCAGCAGCTTAGGGGGACAGGGCGTAGCCAAAAACATTCAGTACTTC. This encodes CASSLGGQGVAKNIQYF.